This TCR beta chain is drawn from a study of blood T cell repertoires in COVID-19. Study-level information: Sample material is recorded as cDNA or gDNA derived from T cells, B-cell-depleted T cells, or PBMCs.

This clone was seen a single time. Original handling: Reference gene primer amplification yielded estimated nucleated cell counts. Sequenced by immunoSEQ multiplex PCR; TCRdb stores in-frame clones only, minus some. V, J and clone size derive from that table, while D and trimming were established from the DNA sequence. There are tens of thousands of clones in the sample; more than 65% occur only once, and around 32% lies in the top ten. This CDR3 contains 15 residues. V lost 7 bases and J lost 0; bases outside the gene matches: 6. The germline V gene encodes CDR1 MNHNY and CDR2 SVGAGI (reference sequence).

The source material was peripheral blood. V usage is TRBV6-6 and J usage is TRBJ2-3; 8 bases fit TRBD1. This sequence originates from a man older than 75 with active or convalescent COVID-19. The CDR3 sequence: CASTRTGISTDTQYF. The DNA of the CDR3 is TGTGCCAGCACCCGGACAGGGATTAGCACAGATACGCAGTATTTT.